The rows below give T cell receptor beta chains drawn from one sample of a study of early stage breast cancer tumors. Measured with immunoSEQ multiplex PCR; TCRdb has only the in-frame clones, and not every one. The sample records more than 5,500 clones, around 70% being singletons. The sequenced material came from normal breast tissue next to the tumor. All receptors come from a person aged 40 to 49 with breast cancer. Each CDR3 is given without its conserved first and last residue.

>TRBJ2-2|TRBV6-4|12
ASSDGTNTGELF
>TRBJ1-5|TRBV28|12
ASILRGGNQPQH
>TRBJ2-2|TRBV5-1|13
ASSLEAGVVGELF
>TRBJ2-5|TRBV13|14
ASSRLLAGGRGTQY
>TRBJ2-3|TRBV28|14
ASSSMGGTGTDTQY
>TRBJ2-1|TRBV5-5|10
ASSLSLWEQF
>TRBJ2-7|TRBV30|9
AWSVGYEQY
>TRBJ2-3|TRBV30|11
AWGEQGTDTQY
>TRBJ2-7|TRBV27|13
ASSSNREGLSEQY
>TRBJ2-1|TRBV7-2|12
ASSRGQVIDEQF
>TRBJ1-3|TRBV18|13
ASSPGRSSGNTIY
>TRBJ2-1|TRBV6-1|14
ASSEYSGSGYNEQF
>TRBJ1-4|TRBV5-1|13
ASSSLGQGGEKLF
>TRBJ2-1|TRBV5-4|13
ASNPLGLAGDEQF
>TRBJ2-5|TRBV6-1|11
ASSDRGWETQY
>TRBJ2-1|TRBV18|15
ASSPLGTSGGYNEQF
>TRBJ2-2|TRBV6-5|13
ASSYGDSNTGELF
>TRBJ2-6|TRBV7-9|15
ASSPRAGGSGANVLT
>TRBJ2-4|TRBV4-1|16
ASSLGPGTGLAKNIQY
>TRBJ2-1|TRBV7-2|12
ASSWSRSQGEQF
>TRBJ2-5|TRBV5-1|11
ASSSDRLETQY
>TRBJ2-7|TRBV10-2|13
ASRPGTSGSYEQY
>TRBJ2-4|TRBV10-1|17
ASRGAASHEGGAKNIQY
>TRBJ1-1|TRBV7-2|14
ASSLERAPQNTEAF
>TRBJ1-4|TRBV14|11
ASSQVVGEKLF
>TRBJ2-2|TRBV4-1|11
ASRRTSTGELF
>TRBJ1-6|TRBV7-9|14
ASSGQGWSHNSPLH
>TRBJ1-5|TRBV5-5|12
ASSLRGDGQPQH
>TRBJ2-4|TRBV4-1|12
ASSHDSRNGLRY
>TRBJ2-3|TRBV19|14
ASSALAGGLKDTQY
>TRBJ1-1|TRBV30|11
AWSVSYIGGAF
>TRBJ2-5|TRBV15|12
ATSRDRGQETQY
>TRBJ1-1|TRBV7-6|13
ASSAQGAAAVEAF
>TRBJ1-4|TRBV19|17
ASRRARGTVDSRNEKLF
>TRBJ1-6|TRBV6-1|15
ASSGMVGSYSNSPLH
>TRBJ1-2|TRBV7-6|13
ASSLRGQGVEGYT
>TRBJ2-1|TRBV5-4|17
ASSPDRGVGLGSYNEQF
>TRBJ2-7|TRBV15|12
ATSTGQGADEQY
>TRBJ2-3|TRBV10-3|10
AISEGADTQY
>TRBJ2-5|TRBV27|12
ASSPSAYQETQY
>TRBJ1-5|TRBV30|12
AWSKGQGYRAQH
>TRBJ1-4|TRBV11-3|14
ASSLREPATNEKLF
>TRBJ2-7|TRBV7-6|13
ASSLEGPPGYEQY
>TRBJ1-1|TRBV7-8|12
ASSPGPGNTEAF
>TRBJ2-7|TRBV11-3|12
ASSRQGRAYEQY
>TRBJ2-3|TRBV7-9|17
ASSARESYGVRDTDTQY
>TRBJ1-1|TRBV9|11
ASSEGGEGWAF
>TRBJ2-2|TRBV10-1|12
ASGRERGTGELF
>TRBJ2-3|TRBV7-6|16
ASSLASLAGRGTDTQY
>TRBJ2-7|TRBV19|10
ASREAGYEQY
>TRBJ2-7|TRBV19|13
ASSASLAYSYEQY
>TRBJ2-7|TRBV7-9|11
ASSLTSTYEQY
>TRBJ1-4|TRBV19|12
ASSTQGGDEKLF
>TRBJ2-7|TRBV5-1|12
ASRRGLADDEQY
>TRBJ1-3|TRBV7-9|12
ASSPGTVGNTIY